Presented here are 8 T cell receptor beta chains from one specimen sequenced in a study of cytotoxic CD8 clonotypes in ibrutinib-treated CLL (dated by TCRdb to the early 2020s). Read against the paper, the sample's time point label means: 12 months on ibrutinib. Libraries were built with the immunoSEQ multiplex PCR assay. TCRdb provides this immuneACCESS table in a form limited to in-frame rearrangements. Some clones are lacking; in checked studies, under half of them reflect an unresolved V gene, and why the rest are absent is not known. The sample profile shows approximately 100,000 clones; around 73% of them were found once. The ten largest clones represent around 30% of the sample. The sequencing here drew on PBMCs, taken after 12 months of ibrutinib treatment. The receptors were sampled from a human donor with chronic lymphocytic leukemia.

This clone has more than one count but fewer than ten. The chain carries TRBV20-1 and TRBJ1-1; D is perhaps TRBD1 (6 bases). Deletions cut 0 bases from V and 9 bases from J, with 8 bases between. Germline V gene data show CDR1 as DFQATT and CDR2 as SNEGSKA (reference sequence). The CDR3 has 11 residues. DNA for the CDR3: TGCAGTGCTAGAGAGGGGACAAAAGCTTTCTTT. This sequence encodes CSAREGTKAFF.

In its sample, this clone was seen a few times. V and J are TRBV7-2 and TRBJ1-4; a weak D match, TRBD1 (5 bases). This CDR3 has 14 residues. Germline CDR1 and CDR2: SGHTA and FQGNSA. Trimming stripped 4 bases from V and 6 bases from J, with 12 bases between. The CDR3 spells CASSSAGRYEKLFF. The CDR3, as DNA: TGTGCCAGCAGCTCAGCGGGACGGTATGAAAAACTGTTTTTT.

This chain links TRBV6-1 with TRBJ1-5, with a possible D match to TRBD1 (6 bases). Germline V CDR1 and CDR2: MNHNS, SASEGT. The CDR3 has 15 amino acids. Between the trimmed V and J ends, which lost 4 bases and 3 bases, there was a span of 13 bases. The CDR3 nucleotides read TGTGCCAGCAGTGTTGGAACAGGGCCCAATCAGCCCCAGCATTTT. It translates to CASSVGTGPNQPQHF.

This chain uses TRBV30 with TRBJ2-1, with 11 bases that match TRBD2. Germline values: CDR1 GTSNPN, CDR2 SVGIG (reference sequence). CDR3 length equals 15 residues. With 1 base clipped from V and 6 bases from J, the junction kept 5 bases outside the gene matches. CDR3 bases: TGTGCCTGGAGTGACGGTAGCGGGGGGGCCAATGAGCAGTTCTTC. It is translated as CAWSDGSGGANEQFF. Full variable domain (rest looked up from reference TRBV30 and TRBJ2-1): SQTIHQWPATLVQPVGSPLSLECTVEGTSNPNLYWYRQAAGRGLQLLFYSVGIGQISSEVPQNLSASRPQDRQFILSSKKLLLSDSGFYLCAWSDGSGGANEQFFGPGTRLTVL.

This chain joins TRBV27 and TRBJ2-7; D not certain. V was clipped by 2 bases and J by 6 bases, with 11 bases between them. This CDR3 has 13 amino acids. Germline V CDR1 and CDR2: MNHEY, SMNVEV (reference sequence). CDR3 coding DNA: TGTGCCAGCAGTTTAGACCTTCGGAGCGAGCAGTACTTC. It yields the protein CASSLDLRSEQYF.

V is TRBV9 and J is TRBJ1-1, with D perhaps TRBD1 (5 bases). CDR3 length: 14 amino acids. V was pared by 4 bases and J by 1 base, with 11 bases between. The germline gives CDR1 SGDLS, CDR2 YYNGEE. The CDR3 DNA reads TGTGCCAGCAGCCCTCAGGGTGGGAACACTGAAGCTTTCTTT. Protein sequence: CASSPQGGNTEAFF.

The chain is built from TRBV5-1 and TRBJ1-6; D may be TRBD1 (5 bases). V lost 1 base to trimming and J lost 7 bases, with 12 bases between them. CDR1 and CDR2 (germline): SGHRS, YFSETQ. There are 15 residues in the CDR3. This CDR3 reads CASSLSGPQNSPLHF. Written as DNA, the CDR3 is TGCGCCAGCAGCTTGTCGGGACCCCAGAATTCACCCCTCCACTTT.

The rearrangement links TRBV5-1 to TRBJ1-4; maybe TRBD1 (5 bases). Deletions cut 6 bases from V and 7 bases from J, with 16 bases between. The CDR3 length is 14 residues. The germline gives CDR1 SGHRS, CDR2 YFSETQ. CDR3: CASKNQGIGEKLFF. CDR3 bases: TGCGCCAGCAAGAACCAGGGCATTGGTGAAAAACTGTTTTTT.